This T cell receptor (beta chain) emerged from a study of circulating tumor DNA in untreated peripheral T-cell lymphoma. Study-level results: In over 60% of patients, tumor-specific clonotypes were identified.

In germline, CDR1 is LNHNV, CDR2 YYDKDF (reference sequence). The CDR3 has 15 residues. V was clipped by 3 bases and J by 7 bases; unmatched bases: 6. In this sample, this clone turned up a few times. Its specificity is unknown. The tumor tissue sample was taken at baseline before any treatment. The method was immunoSEQ multiplex PCR; TCRdb's version includes in-frame clones alone and lacks a portion of them. This sample carries more than 9,000 clones, about three quarters of them seen once, and the ten largest clones take about a third. The receptor was isolated from a human donor with peripheral T-cell lymphoma. The sequencing sample was made of tumor tissue. The gene calls are TRBV15 and TRBJ1-4, with 9 nucleotides matching TRBD1. In DNA form, the CDR3 reads TGTGCCACCAGCAGTTCCGGGACAGGGTCTGAAAAACTGTTTTTT. This codes for CATSSSGTGSEKLFF.